The present T cell receptor (beta chain) was sequenced within a study of blood T cell repertoires in COVID-19. Overall study context: Samples representing acute and convalescent COVID-19 were sourced from the United States, Italy and Spain.

Under the authors' procedure: Scientists estimated how many nucleated cells there were by amplifying reference gene primers. TCRdb's table, derived via immunoSEQ multiplex PCR, lists solely in-frame clones and lacks some. The V and J calls and clone size are taken from that table; D and trimming were inferred from the DNA. The table records about 180,000 clones, more than 85% of them present only once. From germline, CDR1 is SGHDT and CDR2 YYEEEE. The length of the CDR3 is 14 residues. With 2 bases removed from V and 9 bases from J, the gap between germline ends came to 15 bases. V gene TRBV5-6 combines with J gene TRBJ1-5; D not certain. The source is a woman in her twenties or thirties with active or convalescent COVID-19. The sequenced material came from peripheral blood. The chain's CDR3 is CASSFGEARRPQHF. The CDR3 DNA sequence: TGTGCCAGCAGCTTTGGGGAGGCGAGGCGGCCCCAGCATTTT.